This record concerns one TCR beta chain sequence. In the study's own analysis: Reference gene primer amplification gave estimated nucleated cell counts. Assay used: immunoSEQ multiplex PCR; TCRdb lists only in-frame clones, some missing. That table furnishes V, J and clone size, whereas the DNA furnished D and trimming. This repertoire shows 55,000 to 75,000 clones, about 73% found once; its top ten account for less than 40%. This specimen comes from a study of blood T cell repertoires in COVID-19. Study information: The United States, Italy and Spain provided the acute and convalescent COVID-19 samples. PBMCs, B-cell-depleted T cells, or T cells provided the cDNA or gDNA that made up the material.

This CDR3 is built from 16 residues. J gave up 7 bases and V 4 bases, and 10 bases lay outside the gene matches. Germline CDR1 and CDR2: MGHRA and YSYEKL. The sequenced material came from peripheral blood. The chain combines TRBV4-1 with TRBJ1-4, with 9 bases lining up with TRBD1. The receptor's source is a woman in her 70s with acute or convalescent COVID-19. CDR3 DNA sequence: TGCGCCAGCAGCCGCGGGATCCGGGACAGGGTTGAAAAACTGTTTTTT. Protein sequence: CASSRGIRDRVEKLFF.